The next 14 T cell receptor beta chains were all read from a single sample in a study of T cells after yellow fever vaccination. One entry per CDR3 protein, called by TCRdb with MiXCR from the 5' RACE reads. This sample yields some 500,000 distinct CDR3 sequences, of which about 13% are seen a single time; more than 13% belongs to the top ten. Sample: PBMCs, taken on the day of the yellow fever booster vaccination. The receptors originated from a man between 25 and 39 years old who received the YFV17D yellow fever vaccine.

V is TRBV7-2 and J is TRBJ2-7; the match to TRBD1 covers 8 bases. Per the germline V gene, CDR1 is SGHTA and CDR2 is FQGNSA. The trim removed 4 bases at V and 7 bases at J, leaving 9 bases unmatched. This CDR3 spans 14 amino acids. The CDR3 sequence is CASSSGQAPLEQYF. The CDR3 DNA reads TGTGCCAGCAGCTCGGGACAGGCCCCCCTGGAGCAGTACTTC.

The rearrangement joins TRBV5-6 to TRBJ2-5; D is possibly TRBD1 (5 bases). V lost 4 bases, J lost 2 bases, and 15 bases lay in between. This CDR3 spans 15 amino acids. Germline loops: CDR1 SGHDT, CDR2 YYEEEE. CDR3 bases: TGTGCCAGCAGCAGGGGCCCGCTCTCACAAGAGACCCAGTACTTC. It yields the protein CASSRGPLSQETQYF. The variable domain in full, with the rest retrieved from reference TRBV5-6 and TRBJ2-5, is DAGVTQSPTHLIKTRGQQVTLRCSPKSGHDTVSWYQQALGQGPQFIFQYYEEEERQRGNFPDRFSGHQFPNYSSELNVNALLLGDSALYLCASSRGPLSQETQYFGPGTRLLVL.

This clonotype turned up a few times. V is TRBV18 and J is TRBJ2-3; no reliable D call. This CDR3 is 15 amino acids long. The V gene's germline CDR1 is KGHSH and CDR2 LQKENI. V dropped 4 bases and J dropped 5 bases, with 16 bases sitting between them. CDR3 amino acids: CASSLRAISGDTQYF. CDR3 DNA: TGTGCCAGCTCACTTAGGGCCATAAGTGGAGATACGCAGTATTTT.

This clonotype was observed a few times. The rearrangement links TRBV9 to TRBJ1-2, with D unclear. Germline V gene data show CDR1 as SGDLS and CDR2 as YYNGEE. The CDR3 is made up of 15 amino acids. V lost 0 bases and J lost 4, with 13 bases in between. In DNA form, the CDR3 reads TGTGCCAGCAGCGTAGCTACGGCTGATAGCTATGGCTACACCTTC. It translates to CASSVATADSYGYTF.

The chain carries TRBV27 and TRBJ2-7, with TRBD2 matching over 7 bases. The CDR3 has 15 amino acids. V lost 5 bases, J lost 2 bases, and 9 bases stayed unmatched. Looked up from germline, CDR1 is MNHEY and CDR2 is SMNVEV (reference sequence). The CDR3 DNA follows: TGTGCCAGCAGTAGTCTCCGGGAGGCCGCCTACGAGCAGTACTTC. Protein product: CASSSLREAAYEQYF.

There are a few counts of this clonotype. CDR3 loop: CASSQDHGKAAEQYF. In DNA, the CDR3 is TGTGCCAGCAGCCAAGATCACGGGAAGGCTGCCGAGCAGTACTTC. V and J are TRBV3-1 and TRBJ2-7; perhaps TRBD2 as D (5 bases). Trimming took 0 bases from V and 6 from J, leaving 15 bases between them. The CDR3 consists of 15 residues. The germline CDR1 and CDR2 sequences are LGHDT and YNNKEL (reference sequence).

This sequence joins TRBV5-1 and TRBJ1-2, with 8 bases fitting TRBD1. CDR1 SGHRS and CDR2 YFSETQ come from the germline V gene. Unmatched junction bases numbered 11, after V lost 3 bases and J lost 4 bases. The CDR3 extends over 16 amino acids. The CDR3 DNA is TGCGCCAGCAGCTGGCTGCCGGGGACAGGAGTCTATGGCTACACCTTC. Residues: CASSWLPGTGVYGYTF.

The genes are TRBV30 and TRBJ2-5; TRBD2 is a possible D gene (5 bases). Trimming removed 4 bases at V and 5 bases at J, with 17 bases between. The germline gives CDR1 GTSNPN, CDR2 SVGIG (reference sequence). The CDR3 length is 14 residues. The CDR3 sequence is CAWNVGGYRETQYF. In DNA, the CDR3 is TGTGCCTGGAACGTCGGCGGGTATCGGGAGACCCAGTACTTC.

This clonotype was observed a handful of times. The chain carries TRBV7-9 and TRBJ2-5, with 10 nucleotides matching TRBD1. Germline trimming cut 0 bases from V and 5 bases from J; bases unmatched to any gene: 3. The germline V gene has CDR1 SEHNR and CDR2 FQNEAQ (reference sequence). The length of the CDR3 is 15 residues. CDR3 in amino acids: CASSLADRGSETQYF. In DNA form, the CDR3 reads TGTGCCAGCAGCTTAGCGGACAGGGGGAGTGAGACCCAGTACTTC.

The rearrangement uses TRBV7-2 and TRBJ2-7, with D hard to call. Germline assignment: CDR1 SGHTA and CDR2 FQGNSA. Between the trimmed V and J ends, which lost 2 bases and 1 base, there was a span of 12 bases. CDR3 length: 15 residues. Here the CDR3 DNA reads TGTGCCAGCAGCTTAATGTCTAGTCCTTCCTACGAGCAGTACTTC. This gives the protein CASSLMSSPSYEQYF.

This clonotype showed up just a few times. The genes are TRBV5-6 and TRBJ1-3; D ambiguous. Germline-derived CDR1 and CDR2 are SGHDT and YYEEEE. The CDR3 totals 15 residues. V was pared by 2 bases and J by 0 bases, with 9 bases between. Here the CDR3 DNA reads TGTGCCAGCAGCTTCCGGATAGACTCTGGAAACACCATATATTTT. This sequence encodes CASSFRIDSGNTIYF.

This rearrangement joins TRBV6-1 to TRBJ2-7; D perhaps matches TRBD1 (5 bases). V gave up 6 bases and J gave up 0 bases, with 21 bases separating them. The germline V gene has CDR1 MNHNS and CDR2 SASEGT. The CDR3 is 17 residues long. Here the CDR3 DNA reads TGTGCCAGCAGGACCCGGAGAAGGGGTCTCAGCTCCTACGAGCAGTACTTC. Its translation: CASRTRRRGLSSYEQYF.

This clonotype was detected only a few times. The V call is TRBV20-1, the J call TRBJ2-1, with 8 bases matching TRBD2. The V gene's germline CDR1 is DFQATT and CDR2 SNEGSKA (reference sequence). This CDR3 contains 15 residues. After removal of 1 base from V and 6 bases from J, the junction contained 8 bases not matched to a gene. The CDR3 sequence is CSARVPAGELNEQFF. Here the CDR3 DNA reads TGCAGTGCTAGAGTTCCAGCGGGAGAACTCAATGAGCAGTTCTTC.

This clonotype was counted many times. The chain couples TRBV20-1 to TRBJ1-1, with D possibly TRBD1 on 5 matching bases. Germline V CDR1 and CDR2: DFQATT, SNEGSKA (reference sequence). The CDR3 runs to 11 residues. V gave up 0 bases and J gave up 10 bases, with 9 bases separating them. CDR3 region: CSARDDGGAFF. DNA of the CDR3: TGCAGTGCTAGAGACGACGGGGGAGCTTTCTTT.